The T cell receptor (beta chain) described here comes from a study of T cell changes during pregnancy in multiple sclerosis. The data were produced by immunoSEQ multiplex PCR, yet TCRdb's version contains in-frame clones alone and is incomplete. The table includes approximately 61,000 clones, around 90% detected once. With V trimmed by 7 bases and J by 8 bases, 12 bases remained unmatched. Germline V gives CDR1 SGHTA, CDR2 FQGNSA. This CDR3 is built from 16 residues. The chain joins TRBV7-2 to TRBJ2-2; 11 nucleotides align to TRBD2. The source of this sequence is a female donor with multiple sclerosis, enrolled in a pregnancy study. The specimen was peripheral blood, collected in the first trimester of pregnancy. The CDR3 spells CASTHSGRALGGELFF. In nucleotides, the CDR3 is TGTGCCAGCACCCATAGCGGGAGGGCATTGGGGGGGGAGCTGTTTTTT.